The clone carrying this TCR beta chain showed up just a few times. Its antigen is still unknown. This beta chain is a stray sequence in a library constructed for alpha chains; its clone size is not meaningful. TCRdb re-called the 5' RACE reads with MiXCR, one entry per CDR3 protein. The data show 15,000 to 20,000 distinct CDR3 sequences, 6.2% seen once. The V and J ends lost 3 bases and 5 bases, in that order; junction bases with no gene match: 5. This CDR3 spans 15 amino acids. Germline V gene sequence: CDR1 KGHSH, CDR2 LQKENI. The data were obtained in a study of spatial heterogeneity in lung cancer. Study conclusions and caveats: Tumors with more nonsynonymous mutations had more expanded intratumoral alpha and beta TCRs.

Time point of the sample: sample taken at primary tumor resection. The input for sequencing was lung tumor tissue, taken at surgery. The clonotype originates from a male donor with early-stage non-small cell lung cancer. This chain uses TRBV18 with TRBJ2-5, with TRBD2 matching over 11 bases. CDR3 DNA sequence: TGTGCCAGCTCACCTGCTAGCGGGGGGCTGGAGACCCAGTACTTC. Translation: CASSPASGGLETQYF.